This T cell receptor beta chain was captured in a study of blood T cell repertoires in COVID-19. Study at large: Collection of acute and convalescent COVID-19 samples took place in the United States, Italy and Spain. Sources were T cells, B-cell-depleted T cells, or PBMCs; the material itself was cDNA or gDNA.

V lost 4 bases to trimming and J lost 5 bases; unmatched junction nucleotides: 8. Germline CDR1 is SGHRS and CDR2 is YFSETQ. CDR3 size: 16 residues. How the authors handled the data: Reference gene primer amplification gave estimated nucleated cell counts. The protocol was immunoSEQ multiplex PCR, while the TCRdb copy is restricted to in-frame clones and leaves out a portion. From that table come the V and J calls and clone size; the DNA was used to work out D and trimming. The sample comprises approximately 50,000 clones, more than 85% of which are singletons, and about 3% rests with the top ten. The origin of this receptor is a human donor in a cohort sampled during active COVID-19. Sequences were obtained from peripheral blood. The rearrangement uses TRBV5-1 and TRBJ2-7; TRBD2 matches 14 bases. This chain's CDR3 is CASSTGLAGVLNEQYF. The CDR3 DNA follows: TGCGCCAGCAGCACGGGACTAGCGGGAGTTCTAAACGAGCAGTACTTC. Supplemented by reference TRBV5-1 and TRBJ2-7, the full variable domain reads KAGVTQTPRYLIKTRGQQVTLSCSPISGHRSVSWYQQTPGQGLQFLFEYFSETQRNKGNFPGRFSGRQFSNSRSEMNVSTLELGDSALYLCASSTGLAGVLNEQYFGPGTRLTVT.